This is a list of T cell receptor beta chains from one sample in a study of cytomegalovirus exposure and HLA in healthy donors. Clones were read by immunoSEQ multiplex PCR, and TCRdb kept only the in-frame ones, dropping some. The sample holds around 160,000 clones, around 79% seen once. The sample was PBMCs. These receptors originate from a man between 35 and 55 years old in good health and CMV-seropositive. The CDR3 runs from the conserved cysteine through the conserved F or W. A D gene is named only where the DNA matches it firmly. Clone size appears in some rows only: once, few, many, or a class for an expanded clone.

CDR3 DNA: TGTGCCAGCACACGGGACTCCTACGAGCAGTACTTC; CDR3 protein: CASTRDSYEQYF; V gene: TRBV2; D gene: .; clone size: .; J gene: TRBJ2-7
CDR3 DNA: TGCGCCAGCAGCCCCGGACTAGCGGGAGGTAATGAGCAGTTCTTC; CDR3 protein: CASSPGLAGGNEQFF; V gene: TRBV5-1; D gene: TRBD2; clone size: .; J gene: TRBJ2-1
CDR3 DNA: TGTGCCAGCAGCTTAGTTGCAGTGGCCTACGAGCAGTACTTC; CDR3 protein: CASSLVAVAYEQYF; V gene: TRBV7-2; D gene: .; clone size: .; J gene: TRBJ2-7
CDR3 DNA: TGTGCCAGCAGTCCGGGACAGGGGACAAACTATGGCTACACCTTC; CDR3 protein: CASSPGQGTNYGYTF; V gene: TRBV28; D gene: TRBD1; clone size: .; J gene: TRBJ1-2
CDR3 DNA: TGCGCCAGCAGCCCTACCCAAGAGACCCAGTACTTC; CDR3 protein: CASSPTQETQYF; V gene: TRBV5-1; D gene: .; clone size: .; J gene: TRBJ2-5
CDR3 DNA: TGTGCCAGCAGCTTAGATATCGGGACAGGGGGAAAACTGTTTTTT; CDR3 protein: CASSLDIGTGGKLFF; V gene: TRBV7-9; D gene: TRBD1; clone size: few; J gene: TRBJ1-4
CDR3 DNA: TGCGCCAGCAGCTTGGAACCGGGATTGAACACTGAAGCTTTCTTT; CDR3 protein: CASSLEPGLNTEAFF; V gene: TRBV5-1; D gene: .; clone size: once; J gene: TRBJ1-1
CDR3 DNA: TGTGCCAGCAGCTTGGCCGGGACTAGCGGCTCCTACAATGAGCAGTTCTTC; CDR3 protein: CASSLAGTSGSYNEQFF; V gene: TRBV7-6; D gene: TRBD2; clone size: few; J gene: TRBJ2-1
CDR3 DNA: TGTGCCTGGAGTGCCGGGACACAAGAGACCCAGTACTTC; CDR3 protein: CAWSAGTQETQYF; V gene: TRBV30; D gene: .; clone size: .; J gene: TRBJ2-5
CDR3 DNA: TGTGCCAGCAGTGAAGTTTTAGGGGGCGTTAACTATGGCTACACCTTC; CDR3 protein: CASSEVLGGVNYGYTF; V gene: TRBV6-1; D gene: TRBD1; clone size: few; J gene: TRBJ1-2
CDR3 DNA: TGTGCCAGCAGCGTAGTCGGCGGAGCCAACAATGAGCAGTTCTTC; CDR3 protein: CASSVVGGANNEQFF; V gene: TRBV9; D gene: .; clone size: .; J gene: TRBJ2-1
CDR3 DNA: TGTGCCAGCAGCTTAGCAGGGGGCTCAAACACCGGGGAGCTGTTTTTT; CDR3 protein: CASSLAGGSNTGELFF; V gene: TRBV11-1; D gene: TRBD1; clone size: .; J gene: TRBJ2-2
CDR3 DNA: TGTGCCAGCAGTTCGCGGACAGTTAGGCGGAATGAGCAGTTCTTC; CDR3 protein: CASSSRTVRRNEQFF; V gene: TRBV27; D gene: .; clone size: .; J gene: TRBJ2-1
CDR3 DNA: TGTGCCAGCGTAAGGGGCTCGAACACTGAAGCTTTCTTT; CDR3 protein: CASVRGSNTEAFF; V gene: TRBV6-6; D gene: .; clone size: few; J gene: TRBJ1-1
CDR3 DNA: TGTGCCAGCAGCTTACCTAGCGGGAGCACAGATACGCAGTATTTT; CDR3 protein: CASSLPSGSTDTQYF; V gene: TRBV7-2; D gene: TRBD2; clone size: .; J gene: TRBJ2-3
CDR3 DNA: TGTGCCAGCAGTTACACCGGGACAGGGACCCTATCTTATTCCACCTTC; CDR3 protein: CASSYTGTGTLSYSTF; V gene: TRBV6-6; D gene: TRBD1; clone size: .; J gene: TRBJ1-2
CDR3 DNA: TGTGCCAGCAGCCTTGACAGGGCGGGTAACTATGGCTACACCTTC; CDR3 protein: CASSLDRAGNYGYTF; V gene: TRBV11-1; D gene: TRBD1; clone size: .; J gene: TRBJ1-2
CDR3 DNA: TGTGCCAGCAGTGCGGTACAGGGGGCGGGCTACACCTTC; CDR3 protein: CASSAVQGAGYTF; V gene: TRBV6-1; D gene: TRBD1; clone size: .; J gene: TRBJ1-2
CDR3 DNA: .; CDR3 protein: CASSEYAWGSGIHTF; V gene: TRBV25-1; D gene: .; clone size: .; J gene: TRBJ1-2
CDR3 DNA: TGTGCCAGCAGCTTAATGACAGGGGGTGGGCAAGAGACCCAGTACTTC; CDR3 protein: CASSLMTGGGQETQYF; V gene: TRBV11-2; D gene: TRBD1; clone size: .; J gene: TRBJ2-5
CDR3 DNA: TGTGCCAGCAGTTCCCTCTACGAGCAGTACTTC; CDR3 protein: CASSSLYEQYF; V gene: TRBV6-5; D gene: .; clone size: once; J gene: TRBJ2-7
CDR3 DNA: TGTGCCAGCAGTGCCCAGGACTCTACCGGGGAGCTGTTTTTT; CDR3 protein: CASSAQDSTGELFF; V gene: TRBV2; D gene: .; clone size: .; J gene: TRBJ2-2
CDR3 DNA: TGTGCCAGCAGCTCGACTAGTGACATTCAGTACTTC; CDR3 protein: CASSSTSDIQYF; V gene: TRBV28; D gene: .; clone size: once; J gene: TRBJ2-4
CDR3 DNA: TGTGCCAGCAGCCCTCATGACAGGGGAGCGAGTCAGCCCCAGCATTTT; CDR3 protein: CASSPHDRGASQPQHF; V gene: TRBV27; D gene: TRBD1; clone size: .; J gene: TRBJ1-5
CDR3 DNA: TGTGCCAGCTCAACCACCGGGACAGGGGGTCAGGTTGAGCAGTTCTTC; CDR3 protein: CASSTTGTGGQVEQFF; V gene: TRBV18; D gene: TRBD1; clone size: .; J gene: TRBJ2-1
CDR3 DNA: TGTGCCTGGAGCCTTACACTGGGACAGAGACTGTTTTTT; CDR3 protein: CAWSLTLGQRLFF; V gene: TRBV30; D gene: TRBD1; clone size: .; J gene: TRBJ1-4
CDR3 DNA: TGTGCCAGCAGCGTAGAAGGTACAGAGAACACTGAAGCTTTCTTT; CDR3 protein: CASSVEGTENTEAFF; V gene: TRBV9; D gene: .; clone size: .; J gene: TRBJ1-1
CDR3 DNA: TGTGCCAGCAGCTTAGACGGAGGGGGCCACTATGGCTACACCTTC; CDR3 protein: CASSLDGGGHYGYTF; V gene: TRBV7-2; D gene: TRBD1; clone size: .; J gene: TRBJ1-2
CDR3 DNA: TGTGCCAGCAGTTACTCCTTCCTCGGACAGGCCTACGAGCAGTACTTC; CDR3 protein: CASSYSFLGQAYEQYF; V gene: TRBV6-5; D gene: TRBD1; clone size: once; J gene: TRBJ2-7
CDR3 DNA: TGTGCCAGCAGCTTAGAGGCAGGGTTGAGCTCTGGGGCCAACGTCCTGACTTTC; CDR3 protein: CASSLEAGLSSGANVLTF; V gene: TRBV7-9; D gene: .; clone size: once; J gene: TRBJ2-6
CDR3 DNA: TGCGCCAGCAGCCAAGGGGACAGCTCTGGAAACACCATATATTTT; CDR3 protein: CASSQGDSSGNTIYF; V gene: TRBV4-1; D gene: TRBD1; clone size: .; J gene: TRBJ1-3
CDR3 DNA: TGTGCCATCAGTGAGTCGATGAGTATGAACACTGAAGCTTTCTTT; CDR3 protein: CAISESMSMNTEAFF; V gene: TRBV10-3; D gene: .; clone size: .; J gene: TRBJ1-1
CDR3 DNA: TGTGCCAGCAGCAGGACCAGGGGTCAGCCCCAGCATTTT; CDR3 protein: CASSRTRGQPQHF; V gene: TRBV5-6; D gene: .; clone size: .; J gene: TRBJ1-5
CDR3 DNA: TGTGCCAGTAGTATGTACTCTAGGGAGACCCAGTACTTC; CDR3 protein: CASSMYSRETQYF; V gene: TRBV19; D gene: .; clone size: .; J gene: TRBJ2-5
CDR3 DNA: TGTGCCAGCAGTTTCCAGGCCAGCACAGATACGCAGTATTTT; CDR3 protein: CASSFQASTDTQYF; V gene: TRBV27; D gene: .; clone size: .; J gene: TRBJ2-3
CDR3 DNA: TGCGCCAGCAGCTTGGGGGGCTCCGGGAATCAGCCCCAGCATTTT; CDR3 protein: CASSLGGSGNQPQHF; V gene: TRBV5-1; D gene: .; clone size: .; J gene: TRBJ1-5
CDR3 DNA: TGTGCTAGTGGTTTAGGGACTAGCGGGAGTCTGGAGACCCAGTACTTC; CDR3 protein: CASGLGTSGSLETQYF; V gene: TRBV12-5; D gene: TRBD2; clone size: .; J gene: TRBJ2-5
CDR3 DNA: TGCGCCAGCAGACCCGGGACTAGCGGCTCCTACGAGCAGTACTTC; CDR3 protein: CASRPGTSGSYEQYF; V gene: TRBV5-1; D gene: TRBD2; clone size: .; J gene: TRBJ2-7
CDR3 DNA: TGTGCCAGCAGCCAAAGGACAGGGTCTAACTATGGCTACACCTTC; CDR3 protein: CASSQRTGSNYGYTF; V gene: TRBV4-2; D gene: TRBD1; clone size: few; J gene: TRBJ1-2
CDR3 DNA: TGTGCCAGCAGTGCGACGGGTGTCCGCTCTGGAAACACCATATATTTT; CDR3 protein: CASSATGVRSGNTIYF; V gene: TRBV2; D gene: .; clone size: .; J gene: TRBJ1-3
CDR3 DNA: TGTGCCAGCAGTTACGGGGGGGCCAACTATGGCTACACCTTC; CDR3 protein: CASSYGGANYGYTF; V gene: TRBV6-5; D gene: .; clone size: few; J gene: TRBJ1-2
CDR3 DNA: TGTTCCAGCAGCTTAGCCGCCGGGTGGGGAAACACCATATATTTT; CDR3 protein: CSSSLAAGWGNTIYF; V gene: TRBV7-9; D gene: .; clone size: .; J gene: TRBJ1-3
CDR3 DNA: TGTGCCTGGAGTTTGAGTAGCGGGACTAGGGAGACCCAGTACTTC; CDR3 protein: CAWSLSSGTRETQYF; V gene: TRBV30; D gene: TRBD2; clone size: .; J gene: TRBJ2-5
CDR3 DNA: TGTGCCAGCCGCCCTACTAGGTTATCGGAGCAGTTCTTC; CDR3 protein: CASRPTRLSEQFF; V gene: TRBV28; D gene: .; clone size: .; J gene: TRBJ2-1
CDR3 DNA: TGTGCCAGCAGTCAGACCCAGGGTGAACGGCAGCCCCAGCATTTT; CDR3 protein: CASSQTQGERQPQHF; V gene: TRBV6-6; D gene: .; clone size: .; J gene: TRBJ1-5
CDR3 DNA: TGTGCCAGCGGTTGCGATGAGCAGTTCTTC; CDR3 protein: CASGCDEQFF; V gene: TRBV21-1; D gene: .; clone size: .; J gene: TRBJ2-1
CDR3 DNA: TGTGCCAGCAGCTTAGACGGTCACACTGAAGCTTTCTTT; CDR3 protein: CASSLDGHTEAFF; V gene: TRBV7-9; D gene: .; clone size: .; J gene: TRBJ1-1
CDR3 DNA: TGCGCCAGCAGCTTGGGAGGCCCCGACTACAATGAGCAGTTCTTC; CDR3 protein: CASSLGGPDYNEQFF; V gene: TRBV5-1; D gene: .; clone size: .; J gene: TRBJ2-1
CDR3 DNA: TGTGCCAGCAGGCAGGGGAGGGAGTATGAAAAACTGTTTTTT; CDR3 protein: CASRQGREYEKLFF; V gene: TRBV2; D gene: .; clone size: .; J gene: TRBJ1-4
CDR3 DNA: TGTGCCAGCCTTGGTCTAGCGGGGATTGAAGAGACCCAGTACTTC; CDR3 protein: CASLGLAGIEETQYF; V gene: TRBV2; D gene: TRBD2; clone size: .; J gene: TRBJ2-5
CDR3 DNA: TGTTCCAGCAGCCCTATTTCAGGGTTGGCTGAAGCTTTCTTT; CDR3 protein: CSSSPISGLAEAFF; V gene: TRBV7-9; D gene: .; clone size: .; J gene: TRBJ1-1
CDR3 DNA: TGCAGCGTCCGGACTAGCGGGGTGGGGGATACGCAGTATTTT; CDR3 protein: CSVRTSGVGDTQYF; V gene: TRBV29-1; D gene: TRBD2; clone size: .; J gene: TRBJ2-3
CDR3 DNA: TGTGCCAGCAGTGTGTCGAGAGACTACGAGCAGTACTTC; CDR3 protein: CASSVSRDYEQYF; V gene: TRBV2; D gene: .; clone size: .; J gene: TRBJ2-7
CDR3 DNA: TGTGCCTGGAGTGGATGGGGAGCCTCCACAGATACGCAGTATTTT; CDR3 protein: CAWSGWGASTDTQYF; V gene: TRBV30; D gene: .; clone size: .; J gene: TRBJ2-3